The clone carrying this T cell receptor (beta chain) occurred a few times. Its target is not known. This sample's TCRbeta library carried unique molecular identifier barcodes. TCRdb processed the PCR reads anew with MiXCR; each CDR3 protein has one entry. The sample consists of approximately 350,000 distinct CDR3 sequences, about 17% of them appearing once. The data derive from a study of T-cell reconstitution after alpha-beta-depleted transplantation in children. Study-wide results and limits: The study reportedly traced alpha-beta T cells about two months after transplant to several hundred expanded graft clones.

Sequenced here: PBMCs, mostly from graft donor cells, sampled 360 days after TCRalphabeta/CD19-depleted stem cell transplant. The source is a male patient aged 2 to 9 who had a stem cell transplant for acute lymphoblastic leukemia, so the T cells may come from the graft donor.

The CDR3 reads CSVGRMGEKLFF. The CDR3 coding sequence is TGCAGCGTTGGGAGGATGGGGGAAAAACTGTTTTTT. V usage is TRBV29-1 and J usage is TRBJ1-4; D remains unclear. Trimming took off 4 bases at V and 8 bases at J, with 11 bases between the two ends. Germline assignment: CDR1 SQVTM and CDR2 ANQGSEA. The CDR3 sequence is 12 residues long.